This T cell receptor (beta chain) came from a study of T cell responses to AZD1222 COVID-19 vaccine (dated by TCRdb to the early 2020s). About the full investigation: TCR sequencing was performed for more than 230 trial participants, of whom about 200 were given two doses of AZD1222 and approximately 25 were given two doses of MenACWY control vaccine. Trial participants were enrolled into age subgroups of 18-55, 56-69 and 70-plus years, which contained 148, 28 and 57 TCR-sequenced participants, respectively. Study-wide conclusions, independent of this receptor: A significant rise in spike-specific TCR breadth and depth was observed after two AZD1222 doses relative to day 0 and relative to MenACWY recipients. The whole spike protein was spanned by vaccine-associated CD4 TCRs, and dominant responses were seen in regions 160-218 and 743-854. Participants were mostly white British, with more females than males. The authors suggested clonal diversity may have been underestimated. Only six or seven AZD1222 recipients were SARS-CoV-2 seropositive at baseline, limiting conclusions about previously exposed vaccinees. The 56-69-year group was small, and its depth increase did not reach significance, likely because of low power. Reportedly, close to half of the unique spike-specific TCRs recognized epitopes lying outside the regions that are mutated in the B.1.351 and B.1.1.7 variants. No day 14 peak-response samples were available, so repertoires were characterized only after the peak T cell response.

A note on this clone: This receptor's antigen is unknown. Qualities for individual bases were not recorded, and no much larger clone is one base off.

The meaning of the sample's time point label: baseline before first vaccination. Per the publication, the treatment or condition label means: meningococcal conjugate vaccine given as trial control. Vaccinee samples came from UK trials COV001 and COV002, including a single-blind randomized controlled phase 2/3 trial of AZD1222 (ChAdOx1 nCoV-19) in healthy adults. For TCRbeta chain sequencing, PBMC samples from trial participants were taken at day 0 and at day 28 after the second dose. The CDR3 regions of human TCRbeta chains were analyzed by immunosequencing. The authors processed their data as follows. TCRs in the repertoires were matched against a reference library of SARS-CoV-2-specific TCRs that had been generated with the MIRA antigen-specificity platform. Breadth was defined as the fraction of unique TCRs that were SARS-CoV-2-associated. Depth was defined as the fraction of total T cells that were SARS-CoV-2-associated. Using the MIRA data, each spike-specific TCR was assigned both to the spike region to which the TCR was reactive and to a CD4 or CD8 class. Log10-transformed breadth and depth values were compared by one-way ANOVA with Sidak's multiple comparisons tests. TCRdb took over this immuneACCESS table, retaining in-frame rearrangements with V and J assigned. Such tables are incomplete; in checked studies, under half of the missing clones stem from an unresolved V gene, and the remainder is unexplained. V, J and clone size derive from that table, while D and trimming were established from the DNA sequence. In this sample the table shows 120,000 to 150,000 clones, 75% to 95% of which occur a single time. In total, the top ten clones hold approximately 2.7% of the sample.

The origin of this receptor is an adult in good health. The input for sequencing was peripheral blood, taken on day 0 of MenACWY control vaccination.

The sequenced DNA is TGCGCCAGCAGCGGAGGGGGGACTGAAAAACTGTTTTTT. It encodes CASSGGGTEKLFF. The rearranged segments are TRBV5-1 and TRBJ1-4, and TRBD1 may be the D gene, going by 6 matching bases. Measured from the cysteine to the phenylalanine, the CDR3 is 13 residues long. Only the CDR3 part of the read is kept: 39 bases, read in frame from the first base. Trimming at the junction amounts to 4 bases on V and 7 bases on J, and the germline ends lie 11 bases apart. From a lookup of the germline V gene, CDR1 and CDR2 are SGHRS and YFSETQ.